This is a list of T cell receptor beta chains from one sample in a study of blood T cell repertoires in COVID-19. Assay: immunoSEQ multiplex PCR; the TCRdb copy retains only in-frame clones and omits some. Of about 180,000 clones listed, around 89% are singletons. Sequencing input: peripheral blood. The receptors stem from a young woman with acute or convalescent COVID-19. Each CDR3 is given with its conserved first and last residue. A D gene is named only where the DNA matches it firmly.

D gene	V gene	CDR3 protein
TRBD2	TRBV7-4	CASSSRLAGEPF
-	TRBV2	CASRLSSGSHEQFF
TRBD1	TRBV15	CATSSNRGREPQHF
TRBD2	TRBV28	CAIQTLVGGINEQFF
-	TRBV7-2	CASTPSATVGNYGYTF
TRBD2	TRBV7-9	CASSLSGGSEQYF
TRBD1	TRBV28	CAIEGTGTDTQYF
-	TRBV2	CASSLWGESSGNTIYF
-	TRBV15	CATRGSGVDYYEQFF
-	TRBV30	CAWSFGSSGNTIYF
-	TRBV27	CASRGATSHTQYF
TRBD1	TRBV2	CASNRDRADSPLHF
-	TRBV7-9	CASSYSGEEKLFF
-	TRBV5-4	CASSLRRRADTGELFF
-	TRBV29-1	CSVPTFSYNEQFF
-	TRBV3-1/TRBV3-2	CASSQAAGHNEQFF
-	TRBV7-9	CASSPPTSYEQFF
TRBD2	TRBV2	CASSAASGNRIQYF
TRBD2	TRBV9	CASSVTSGTSLGEQYF
-	TRBV6-5	CASTRDFSYEQYF
TRBD1	TRBV11-2	CASSGTGYRLFF
-	TRBV24-1	CATSRQSKETQYF
-	TRBV21-1	CASSKDVSGTRGEQFF
-	TRBV6-5	CASRAGAYNEQFF
-	TRBV6-5	CASRDSYSNQPQHF
TRBD2	TRBV5-4	CASSFFSGRAGETQYF
TRBD2	TRBV6-5	CASISSLAEVNEQFF
TRBD1	TRBV28	CASCGGAGQGYEKLFF
-	TRBV7-2	CASSLGQGIGNTIYF
-	TRBV6-5	CAVGDWSYEQYF
-	TRBV30	CAWSVGSYNEQFF
TRBD1	TRBV5-1	CASSFGDRATEAFF
-	TRBV15	CATSREGSEQFF
-	TRBV30	CAWAGTWNGYTF
TRBD1	TRBV15	CATSREGTGYYNEQFF
-	TRBV7-9	CASSLVSPDTQYF
TRBD1	TRBV4-1	CASSQPTGTGANVLTF
-	TRBV7-9	CASSLSLDTQYF
TRBD1	TRBV6-4	CASRQTGLTEAFF
-	TRBV10-2	CASSESRQPQHF
TRBD2	TRBV5-4	CASSLKRGGPREQFF
TRBD1	TRBV5-1	CASSFGTGSYEQYF
-	TRBV5-1	CASARDTYQPQHF
-	TRBV2	CASSDEGYHLHF
TRBD1	TRBV19	CASNGQGANYGYTF
TRBD1	TRBV28	CASSPYRGGDEKLFF
TRBD2	TRBV5-4	CASSFGGEETQYF
-	TRBV4-1	CASSQQDLTSYNEQFF
TRBD1	TRBV24-1	CATRPGQGANTIYF
-	TRBV6-5	CASMSGGSTDTQYF
TRBD1	TRBV28	CASRPGGLDGTQYF
-	TRBV28	CASSLNPSSSTDTQYF
TRBD2	TRBV27	CASSYRGLAGGYGDTQYF
TRBD1	TRBV4-1	CASSQDWLTGDEQFF
-	TRBV5-6	CASSQGFNNSPLHF
-	TRBV6-5	CASRRQSTEAFF
-	TRBV28	CASSLRAGSNQPQHF
-	TRBV5-1	CASSLDGFSTDTQYF
TRBD1	TRBV28	CASSSGQGRTQYF